This T cell receptor beta chain comes out of a study of control samples from healthy donors and cancer patients. With 3 bases removed from V and 8 bases from J, the gap between germline ends came to 17 bases. Germline-derived CDR1 and CDR2 are SGHRS and YFSETQ. The CDR3 is 15 residues long. The repertoire was sequenced with immunoSEQ multiplex PCR; TCRdb's copy has only in-frame clones and lacks some. In the table there are approximately 66,000 clones, around 91% of which are singletons. This chain uses TRBV5-1 with TRBJ2-2, with D unresolved. This clonotype originated in a man aged 55-75 years with colorectal cancer. Sequencing used PBMCs. The CDR3 DNA reads as TGCGCCAGCAGCTCCGTCCCGGACCTACCTGGGGAGCTGTTTTTT. Translated, it gives CASSSVPDLPGELFF.